The rows below give T cell receptor beta chains drawn from one sample of a study of T cells after posttransplantation cyclophosphamide. Assay: immunoSEQ multiplex PCR; the TCRdb copy retains only in-frame clones and omits some. The repertoire includes 17,000 or so clones, about 90% of them detected once, and about 0.5% sits in the top ten. The sequencing used CD4+ T cells sorted from blood, collected after allogeneic stem cell transplant with posttransplant cyclophosphamide. The source of these receptors is a male patient between 55 and 70 years old who received an allogeneic stem cell transplant from a related donor and was CMV-positive. Some of the T cells may derive from the graft donor. Both conserved end residues are part of each CDR3. Fields, in order: J gene, D gene, clone size, CDR3 length, V gene, CDR3 DNA, CDR3 protein. The D gene is left open where the match is weak. Part of the rows lack a size; the others show once, few, many or a class for expanded clones.

J gene: TRBJ2-7; D gene: -; clone size: -; CDR3 length: 15; V gene: TRBV5-1; CDR3 DNA: TGCGCCAGCAGCTTCCGCCTAGGTACCGGCTACGAGCAGTACTTC; CDR3 protein: CASSFRLGTGYEQYF
J gene: TRBJ2-1; D gene: -; clone size: -; CDR3 length: 12; V gene: TRBV28; CDR3 DNA: TGTGCCAGCAGTTTCGGGATCAGTGAGCAGTTCTTC; CDR3 protein: CASSFGISEQFF
J gene: TRBJ1-2; D gene: TRBD1; clone size: -; CDR3 length: 14; V gene: TRBV6-6; CDR3 DNA: TGTGCCAGCATCGGACAGGGGCTCCTCTATGGCTACACCTTC; CDR3 protein: CASIGQGLLYGYTF
J gene: TRBJ1-2; D gene: TRBD1; clone size: few; CDR3 length: 14; V gene: TRBV6-5; CDR3 DNA: TGTGCCAGCAGGCAGGACAGGGCCAACTATGGCTACACCTTC; CDR3 protein: CASRQDRANYGYTF
J gene: TRBJ1-4; D gene: TRBD1; clone size: -; CDR3 length: 16; V gene: TRBV5-1; CDR3 DNA: TGCGCCAGCAGCTTGGGGACAGGGGGCGATCGGGAAAAACTGTTTTTT; CDR3 protein: CASSLGTGGDREKLFF
J gene: TRBJ2-7; D gene: TRBD2; clone size: -; CDR3 length: 15; V gene: TRBV5-5; CDR3 DNA: TGTGCCAGCAGCTTGCTTCTAGCGGGGATAGGCGAGCAGTACTTC; CDR3 protein: CASSLLLAGIGEQYF
J gene: TRBJ1-6; D gene: TRBD1; clone size: -; CDR3 length: 13; V gene: TRBV14; CDR3 DNA: TGTGCCAGCCGTGACAGGGTAGCTTCACCCCTCCACTTT; CDR3 protein: CASRDRVASPLHF
J gene: TRBJ2-2; D gene: -; clone size: -; CDR3 length: 18; V gene: TRBV7-3; CDR3 DNA: TGTGCCAGCAGCTTAACTGGGCAGGGGGGAGGCTTCACCGGGGAGCTGTTTTTT; CDR3 protein: CASSLTGQGGGFTGELFF
J gene: TRBJ1-4; D gene: TRBD1; clone size: -; CDR3 length: 20; V gene: TRBV4-2; CDR3 DNA: TGTGCCAGCAGCCAAGATCCTCGGGCAGGGGGCTCCCTTGGTAATGAAAAACTGTTTTTT; CDR3 protein: CASSQDPRAGGSLGNEKLFF
J gene: TRBJ2-1; D gene: TRBD1; clone size: -; CDR3 length: 15; V gene: TRBV7-6; CDR3 DNA: TGTGCCAGCAGCCAGGGACAGGGGGCCTACAATGAGCAGTTCTTC; CDR3 protein: CASSQGQGAYNEQFF
J gene: TRBJ2-2; D gene: -; clone size: -; CDR3 length: 16; V gene: TRBV7-2; CDR3 DNA: TGTGCCAGCAGCTTAGCGCATTTGGGAGGTACCGGGGAGCTGTTTTTT; CDR3 protein: CASSLAHLGGTGELFF
J gene: TRBJ1-2; D gene: -; clone size: -; CDR3 length: 16; V gene: TRBV28; CDR3 DNA: TGTGCCAGCAGCTCTCAACAGGGTCAACGCAACTATGGCTACACCTTC; CDR3 protein: CASSSQQGQRNYGYTF
J gene: TRBJ2-5; D gene: -; clone size: -; CDR3 length: 14; V gene: TRBV5-1; CDR3 DNA: TGCGCCAGCAGCACCGGGGAGTACCAAGAGACCCAGTACTTC; CDR3 protein: CASSTGEYQETQYF
J gene: TRBJ2-5; D gene: TRBD2; clone size: -; CDR3 length: 18; V gene: TRBV9; CDR3 DNA: TGTGCCAGCAGCATTAGCGGGGGACCGTGTAGGGTATTAGAGACCCAGTACTTC; CDR3 protein: CASSISGGPCRVLETQYF
J gene: TRBJ1-2; D gene: TRBD1; clone size: -; CDR3 length: 15; V gene: TRBV6-5; CDR3 DNA: TGTGCCAGCAGTTACTCGGGACAGGGGGCTCATGGCTACACCTTC; CDR3 protein: CASSYSGQGAHGYTF
J gene: TRBJ1-6; D gene: -; clone size: -; CDR3 length: 16; V gene: TRBV9; CDR3 DNA: TGTGCCAGCAGCGTAGCCCGGAGCTCCTATAATTCCCCCCTCCACTTT; CDR3 protein: CASSVARSSYNSPLHF
J gene: TRBJ1-4; D gene: -; clone size: -; CDR3 length: 16; V gene: TRBV5-5; CDR3 DNA: TGTGCCAGCAGCTCCCTAGGCAGCCCAACTAATGAAAAACTGTTTTTT; CDR3 protein: CASSSLGSPTNEKLFF
J gene: TRBJ1-5; D gene: TRBD1; clone size: -; CDR3 length: 15; V gene: TRBV5-1; CDR3 DNA: TGCGCCAGCAGCCCCGGACAGGGGATAGGTCAGCCCCAGCATTTT; CDR3 protein: CASSPGQGIGQPQHF